The rows below give T cell receptor beta chains drawn from one sample of a study of T cells in Graves' hyperthyroidism and ophthalmopathy. MiXCR, run by TCRdb on the multiplex PCR reads, gives a single entry per CDR3 protein. Of about 590,000 distinct CDR3 sequences listed, more than 15% are singletons. The sample comprised blood. The receptors originated from a woman between 25 and 40 years old with Graves' hyperthyroidism. Both conserved end residues are trimmed from each CDR3. A D gene is named only where the DNA matches it firmly.

j_gene | d_gene | v_gene | CDR3aa
TRBJ1-2 | NA | TRBV6-2/TRBV6-3 | ASSPIDRTVRYGYT
TRBJ1-1 | NA | TRBV12-3/TRBV12-4 | ASSFQINTEAF
TRBJ2-1 | NA | TRBV20-1 | SARDWDKRNEQF
TRBJ1-6 | TRBD1 | TRBV2 | ASQDRTPPTLH
TRBJ2-1 | NA | TRBV10-3 | AFQSGAYNEQF
TRBJ1-4 | NA | TRBV12-3/TRBV12-4 | ASSQHDSGEKLF
TRBJ2-3 | NA | TRBV12-3/TRBV12-4 | ASSRTPDTQY
TRBJ1-6 | NA | TRBV27 | ASSRGNRSPLH
TRBJ2-6 | TRBD2 | TRBV27 | ASTFPGLPCYSGANVLT
TRBJ2-3 | NA | TRBV15 | ATTSVQRSTDTQY
TRBJ1-2 | NA | TRBV29-1 | SVERQANYGYT
TRBJ2-7 | NA | TRBV9 | ASSVRPEVDEQY
TRBJ1-2 | NA | TRBV15 | ATSRGSTTLDINYGYT
TRBJ2-1 | TRBD1 | TRBV29-1 | SAAGTGGNEQF
TRBJ1-1 | NA | TRBV6-5 | ASSYSQDSEAF
TRBJ2-2 | NA | TRBV3-1 | ASSQTITGELF
TRBJ1-2 | NA | TRBV12-3/TRBV12-4 | ASSYAIGMGGYGYT
TRBJ2-1 | NA | TRBV11-2 | ASSLETGANNEQF
TRBJ2-1 | NA | TRBV9 | ASSATTTYNEQF
TRBJ2-3 | NA | TRBV5-1 | ASSPGGGGTDTQY
TRBJ1-1 | NA | TRBV27 | ASSPLVAANTEAF
TRBJ2-3 | NA | TRBV7-9 | ASSFRASTDTQY
TRBJ2-3 | TRBD1 | TRBV10-3 | AISESGQGPDTQY
TRBJ2-2 | NA | TRBV10-3 | AISQGNTGELF
TRBJ2-7 | NA | TRBV27 | ASKRKGENTYEQY
TRBJ2-7 | NA | TRBV7-8 | ASSFCRGHEQY
TRBJ1-2 | TRBD1 | TRBV27 | ASRSSGTGYGYT
TRBJ1-5 | NA | TRBV28 | ATCFGFRNQPQH
TRBJ2-7 | NA | TRBV20-1 | SANRDSTYYEQY
TRBJ2-5 | NA | TRBV28 | ASSLGQWGQETQY
TRBJ2-1 | TRBD1 | TRBV11-2 | ASSLNRGYNEQF
TRBJ2-1 | NA | TRBV3-1 | ASSQERFQGPTNEQF
TRBJ2-7 | TRBD1 | TRBV18 | ASSPMGQTYEQY
TRBJ2-1 | NA | TRBV7-3 | ASSLGGGGANNEQF
TRBJ2-3 | TRBD1 | TRBV27 | ASSSTGVDTQY
TRBJ2-1 | NA | TRBV27 | ASSPGPHNEQF
TRBJ1-2 | NA | TRBV11-2 | ASSRTVYGYT
TRBJ2-1 | NA | TRBV5-1 | ASSLEGNNEQF
TRBJ2-7 | TRBD2 | TRBV6-1 | ATQGGAGEYEQY
TRBJ2-2 | NA | TRBV5-1 | ASSLVGTDKNTGELF